A selection of T cell receptor beta chains follows, all from one sample in a study of a mutant IDH1 vaccine in newly diagnosed glioma. Their antigens remain unidentified. Libraries were prepared by immunoSEQ multiplex PCR; TCRdb keeps only in-frame clonotypes and omits some of them. The repertoire holds roughly 74,000 clones, with roughly 85% as singletons. Material: PBMCs, obtained from a glioma patient whose treatment included an IDH1 peptide vaccine. The receptors were sampled from a woman between 45 and 60 years old with glioma. Both conserved end residues are part of each CDR3. A D gene is named only where the DNA matches it firmly. Not every row has a clone size; where given, it reads once, few, many or a size class.

.,.,TRBV9,TRBJ2-7,TGTGCCAGCAGCGTAGAGGGAGGCGAGCAGTACTTC,CASSVEGGEQYF
.,.,TRBV12-5,TRBJ2-5,TGTGCTAGTGGTTTGCGAGTCTCCCTGGACAGCCCTTCTGATGCGGAGACCCAGTACTTC,CASGLRVSLDSPSDAETQYF
TRBD1,.,TRBV29-1,TRBJ2-1,TGCAGCGTGGGACAGGTTTACAATGAGCAGTTCTTC,CSVGQVYNEQFF
.,once,TRBV7-9,TRBJ2-7,TGTGCCAGCAGCTTTCGTGGGGTCGGCTACGAGCAGTACTTC,CASSFRGVGYEQYF
TRBD2,once,TRBV19,TRBJ2-4,TGTGCCAGTATGGGGATAGCGGGTTTATTAGCCAAAAACATTCAGTACTTC,CASMGIAGLLAKNIQYF
TRBD2,.,TRBV9,TRBJ2-5,TGTGCCAGCAGCGTAGGGGCCAGGGAGGGGGAGACCCAGTACTTC,CASSVGAREGETQYF
TRBD1,.,TRBV5-1,TRBJ2-7,TGCGCCAGCAGCTCGACAGGGGTCCACGAGCAGTACTTC,CASSSTGVHEQYF
.,few,TRBV14,TRBJ2-5,TGTGCCAGCAGCCAAGGGGCTAGGTCGGAGACCCAGTACTTC,CASSQGARSETQYF
.,.,TRBV6-6,TRBJ1-6,TGTGCCACCTCCGGAACCGGGACACTTCTCCACTTT,CATSGTGTLLHF
.,.,TRBV28,TRBJ1-2,TGTGCCAGCAGTTTCCCCGCATTCAACCCTGCGTCCAATAAAGGCTACACCTTC,CASSFPAFNPASNKGYTF
TRBD1,.,TRBV6-5,TRBJ2-2,TGTGCCACCAATTCTGGACAGGGTCCTTACGGGGAGCTGTTTTTT,CATNSGQGPYGELFF
TRBD1,.,TRBV27,TRBJ1-4,TGTGCCAGCAGGGCTGCAGGGGGCTCCCGAAATGAAAAACTGTTTTTT,CASRAAGGSRNEKLFF
.,.,TRBV5-1,TRBJ1-2,TGCGCCAGCAGTCAGGCGGGGGATGGCTACACCTTC,CASSQAGDGYTF
.,.,TRBV5-1,TRBJ1-2,TGCGCCAGCAGCTTGGGGGGACGGCCGGCTAACTATGGCTACACCTTC,CASSLGGRPANYGYTF
.,.,TRBV28,TRBJ1-1,TGTGCCAGCAGTTTGCCCCAGGGGACACGTCCCGAAGCTTTCTTT,CASSLPQGTRPEAFF
TRBD2,.,TRBV28,TRBJ2-5,TGTGCCAGCAGTTCGAGGGGACTAGCGGGAGTAGAGACCCAGTACTTC,CASSSRGLAGVETQYF
TRBD2,.,TRBV2,TRBJ2-7,TGTGCCAGCAAATTAAGCGGGAGGAACGCCTACGAGCAGTACTTC,CASKLSGRNAYEQYF
TRBD1,.,TRBV29-1,TRBJ2-7,TGCAGCGGGAGGGACAGGCGATACGAGCAGTACTTC,CSGRDRRYEQYF
.,.,TRBV2,TRBJ1-6,TGTGCCAGCAGTTGGACAGTCCCCACGCCCAATTATAATTCACCCCTCCACTTT,CASSWTVPTPNYNSPLHF
.,once,TRBV7-3,TRBJ1-6,TGTGCCAGCAGCTTAAATAGGGAAGCACCCCTCCACTTT,CASSLNREAPLHF
.,.,TRBV7-2,TRBJ1-5,TGTGCCAGCAGCTTAGTTCCAGGGCGAGGCAATCAGCCCCAGCATTTT,CASSLVPGRGNQPQHF
TRBD1,few,TRBV10-3,TRBJ1-2,TGTGCCATCACCGGACAGGGGTATGGCTACACCTTC,CAITGQGYGYTF
.,.,TRBV20-1,TRBJ2-1,TGCAGTGCCCGAGCCAATGAGCAGTTCTTC,CSARANEQFF
.,once,TRBV27,TRBJ1-5,TGTGCCAGCAGACCACAGGGTAATCGAGGGAATCAGCCCCAGCATTTT,CASRPQGNRGNQPQHF
.,.,TRBV4-1,TRBJ2-2,TGCGCCAGCAGCCAAGGAACGTGGGACCCCAACACCGGGGAGCTGTTTTTT,CASSQGTWDPNTGELFF
.,once,TRBV7-9,TRBJ1-4,TGTGCCAGCAGCTTAGACTCCCGGCTGTTTTTT,CASSLDSRLFF
.,.,TRBV6-6,TRBJ2-7,TGTGCCAGCTCCGGGCAAGCCTACGAGCAGTACTTC,CASSGQAYEQYF